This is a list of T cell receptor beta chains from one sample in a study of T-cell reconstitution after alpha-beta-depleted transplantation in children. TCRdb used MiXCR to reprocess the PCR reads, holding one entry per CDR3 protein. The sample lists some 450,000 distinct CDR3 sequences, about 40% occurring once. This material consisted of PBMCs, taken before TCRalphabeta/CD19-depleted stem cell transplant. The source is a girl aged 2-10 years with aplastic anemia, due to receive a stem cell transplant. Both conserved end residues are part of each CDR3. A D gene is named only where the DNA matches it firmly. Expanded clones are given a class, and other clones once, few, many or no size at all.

CDR3 protein: CAGSQAAEGEETQYF
CDR3 DNA: TGTGCCGGCAGCCAGGCAGCGGAAGGGGAAGAGACCCAGTACTTC
J gene: TRBJ2-5
D gene: -
clone size: once
V gene: TRBV7-9

CDR3 protein: CASSPGLAGGPYEQYF
CDR3 DNA: TGTGCCAGCTCACCAGGGCTAGCGGGAGGGCCGTACGAGCAGTACTTC
J gene: TRBJ2-7
D gene: TRBD2
clone size: few
V gene: TRBV18

CDR3 protein: CASSSLAPSSPNEQFF
CDR3 DNA: TGCGCCAGCAGCTCCTTAGCGCCGAGCTCGCCCAATGAGCAGTTCTTC
J gene: TRBJ2-1
D gene: -
clone size: many
V gene: TRBV5-1

CDR3 protein: CSVSTGGGQPQHF
CDR3 DNA: TGCAGTGTTTCGACAGGGGGCGGGCAGCCCCAGCATTTT
J gene: TRBJ1-5
D gene: TRBD1
clone size: -
V gene: TRBV20-1

CDR3 protein: CSARDGSHYGYTF
CDR3 DNA: TGCAGTGCTAGAGATGGTTCTCACTATGGCTACACCTTC
J gene: TRBJ1-2
D gene: -
clone size: -
V gene: TRBV20-1

CDR3 protein: CASARDRNYGYTF
CDR3 DNA: TGTGCCAGCGCCCGGGACCGCAACTATGGCTACACCTTC
J gene: TRBJ1-2
D gene: -
clone size: -
V gene: TRBV12-3/TRBV12-4

CDR3 protein: CASRTGGISTNEKLFF
CDR3 DNA: TGCGCCAGCAGGACGGGGGGAATATCGACTAATGAAAAACTGTTTTTT
J gene: TRBJ1-4
D gene: -
clone size: -
V gene: TRBV5-1

CDR3 protein: CSVGTTGGYGYTF
CDR3 DNA: TGCAGCGTCGGGACGACAGGGGGCTATGGCTACACCTTC
J gene: TRBJ1-2
D gene: TRBD1
clone size: many
V gene: TRBV29-1

CDR3 protein: CSARDRGALGQETQYF
CDR3 DNA: TGCAGTGCTAGAGATAGGGGGGCTCTGGGGCAAGAGACCCAGTACTTC
J gene: TRBJ2-5
D gene: -
clone size: -
V gene: TRBV20-1

CDR3 protein: CSARTRRTTFYEQYF
CDR3 DNA: TGCAGTGCTAGGACCCGCCGGACTACCTTCTACGAGCAGTACTTC
J gene: TRBJ2-7
D gene: -
clone size: few
V gene: TRBV20-1

CDR3 protein: CASSSGVALAEQYF
CDR3 DNA: TGCGCCAGCAGCTCGGGGGTGGCTCTCGCCGAGCAGTACTTC
J gene: TRBJ2-7
D gene: -
clone size: -
V gene: TRBV5-1

CDR3 protein: CASSTGQGAYNEQFF
CDR3 DNA: TGTGCCAGCAGCACTGGACAGGGAGCCTACAATGAGCAGTTCTTC
J gene: TRBJ2-1
D gene: TRBD1
clone size: -
V gene: TRBV9

CDR3 protein: CASSEEVRARGNEQFF
CDR3 DNA: TGTGCCAGCAGCGAGGAGGTTCGGGCCCGGGGGAATGAGCAGTTCTTC
J gene: TRBJ2-1
D gene: -
clone size: -
V gene: TRBV7-9

CDR3 protein: CSARSGQGYEKLFF
CDR3 DNA: TGCAGTGCTAGATCGGGACAGGGGTATGAAAAACTGTTTTTT
J gene: TRBJ1-4
D gene: TRBD1
clone size: -
V gene: TRBV20-1

CDR3 protein: CASSLDRGKGNTIYF
CDR3 DNA: TGTGCCAGCAGTTTGGACAGGGGAAAGGGAAACACCATATATTTT
J gene: TRBJ1-3
D gene: TRBD1
clone size: -
V gene: TRBV6-5

CDR3 protein: CASSYFQGDYGYTF
CDR3 DNA: TGTGCCAGCAGTTATTTTCAGGGGGACTATGGCTACACCTTC
J gene: TRBJ1-2
D gene: TRBD1
clone size: few
V gene: TRBV6-5

CDR3 protein: CASSLAGTSGREETQYF
CDR3 DNA: TGCGCCAGCAGCTTGGCCGGGACTAGCGGAAGGGAAGAGACCCAGTACTTC
J gene: TRBJ2-5
D gene: TRBD2
clone size: once
V gene: TRBV5-1

CDR3 protein: CSAARDGYEQYF
CDR3 DNA: TGCAGTGCAGCCCGGGACGGCTACGAGCAGTACTTC
J gene: TRBJ2-7
D gene: -
clone size: -
V gene: TRBV20-1

CDR3 protein: CSARTFRGRNEQFF
CDR3 DNA: TGCAGTGCTCGAACTTTCCGGGGTAGGAATGAGCAGTTCTTC
J gene: TRBJ2-1
D gene: -
clone size: -
V gene: TRBV20-1

CDR3 protein: CSAGGGGGRNTEAFF
CDR3 DNA: TGCAGTGCTGGCGGGGGGGGCGGTAGGAACACTGAAGCTTTCTTT
J gene: TRBJ1-1
D gene: -
clone size: many
V gene: TRBV20-1

CDR3 protein: CASSPEPDTQYF
CDR3 DNA: TGCGCCAGCAGCCCCGAGCCAGATACGCAGTATTTT
J gene: TRBJ2-3
D gene: -
clone size: -
V gene: TRBV4-1

CDR3 protein: CASSPGGRPYNEQFF
CDR3 DNA: TGTGCCAGCAGCCCGGGAGGGCGGCCCTACAATGAGCAGTTCTTC
J gene: TRBJ2-1
D gene: TRBD2
clone size: few
V gene: TRBV28

CDR3 protein: CASSERETQYF
CDR3 DNA: TGTGCCAGTAGTGAAAGAGAGACCCAGTACTTC
J gene: TRBJ2-5
D gene: -
clone size: many
V gene: TRBV19

CDR3 protein: CASSLSVPYEQYF
CDR3 DNA: TGTGCCAGCAGTTTGTCAGTCCCGTACGAGCAGTACTTC
J gene: TRBJ2-7
D gene: -
clone size: -
V gene: TRBV28

CDR3 protein: CASSEVGGRGSPLHF
CDR3 DNA: TGTGCCAGCAGTGAAGTTGGGGGCCGGGGTTCACCCCTCCACTTT
J gene: TRBJ1-6
D gene: -
clone size: once
V gene: TRBV6-1

CDR3 protein: CASSKTQGAGNTIYF
CDR3 DNA: TGTGCCAGCAGCAAAACCCAGGGCGCTGGAAACACCATATATTTT
J gene: TRBJ1-3
D gene: -
clone size: -
V gene: TRBV7-9